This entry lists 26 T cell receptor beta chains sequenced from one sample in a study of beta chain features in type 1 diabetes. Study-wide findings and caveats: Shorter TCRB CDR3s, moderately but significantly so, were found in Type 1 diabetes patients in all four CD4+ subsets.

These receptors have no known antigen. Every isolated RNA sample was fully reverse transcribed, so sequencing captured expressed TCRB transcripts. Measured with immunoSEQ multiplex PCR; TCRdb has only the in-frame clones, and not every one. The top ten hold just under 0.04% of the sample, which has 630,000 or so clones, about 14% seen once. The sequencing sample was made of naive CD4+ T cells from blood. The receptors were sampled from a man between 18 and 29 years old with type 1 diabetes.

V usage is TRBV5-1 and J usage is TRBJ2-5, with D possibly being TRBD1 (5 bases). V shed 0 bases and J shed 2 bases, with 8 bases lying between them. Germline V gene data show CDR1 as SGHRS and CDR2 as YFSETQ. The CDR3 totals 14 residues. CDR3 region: CASSLGRVQETQYF. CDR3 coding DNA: TGCGCCAGCAGCTTGGGCAGGGTTCAAGAGACCCAGTACTTC.

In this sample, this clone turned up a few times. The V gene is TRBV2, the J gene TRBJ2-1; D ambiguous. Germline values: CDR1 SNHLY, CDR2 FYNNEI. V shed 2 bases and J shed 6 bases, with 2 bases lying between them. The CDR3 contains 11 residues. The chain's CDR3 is CASSEPNEQFF. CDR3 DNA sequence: TGTGCCAGCAGTGAACCCAATGAGCAGTTCTTC.

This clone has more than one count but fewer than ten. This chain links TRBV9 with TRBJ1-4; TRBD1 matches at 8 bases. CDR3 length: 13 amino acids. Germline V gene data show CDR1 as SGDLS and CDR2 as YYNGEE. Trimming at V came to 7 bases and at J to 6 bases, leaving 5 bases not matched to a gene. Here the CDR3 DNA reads TGTGCCAGCCACGGACAGGGAGATGAAAAACTGTTTTTT. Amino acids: CASHGQGDEKLFF.

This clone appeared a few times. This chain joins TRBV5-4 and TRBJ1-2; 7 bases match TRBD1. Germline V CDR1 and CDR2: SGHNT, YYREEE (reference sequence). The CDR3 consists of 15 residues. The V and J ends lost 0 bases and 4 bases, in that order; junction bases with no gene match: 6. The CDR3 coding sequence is TGTGCCAGCAGCTTGGGAGCAGGGGGGACCTATGGCTACACCTTC. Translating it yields CASSLGAGGTYGYTF.

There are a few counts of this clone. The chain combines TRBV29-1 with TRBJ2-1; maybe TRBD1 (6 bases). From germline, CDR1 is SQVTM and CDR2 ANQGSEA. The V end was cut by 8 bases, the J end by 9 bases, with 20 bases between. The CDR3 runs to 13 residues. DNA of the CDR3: TGCAGCTGCTCTCCTGACCGGGACATTGAGCAGTTCTTC. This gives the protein CSCSPDRDIEQFF.

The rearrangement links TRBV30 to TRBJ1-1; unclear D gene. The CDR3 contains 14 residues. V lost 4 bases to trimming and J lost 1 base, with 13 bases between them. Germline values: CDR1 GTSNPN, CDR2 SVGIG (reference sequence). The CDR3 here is CAWIRVTKNTEAFF. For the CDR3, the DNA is TGTGCCTGGATTAGGGTTACGAAGAACACTGAAGCTTTCTTT. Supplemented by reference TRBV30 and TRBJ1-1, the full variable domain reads SQTIHQWPATLVQPVGSPLSLECTVEGTSNPNLYWYRQAAGRGLQLLFYSVGIGQISSEVPQNLSASRPQDRQFILSSKKLLLSDSGFYLCAWIRVTKNTEAFFGQGTRLTVV.

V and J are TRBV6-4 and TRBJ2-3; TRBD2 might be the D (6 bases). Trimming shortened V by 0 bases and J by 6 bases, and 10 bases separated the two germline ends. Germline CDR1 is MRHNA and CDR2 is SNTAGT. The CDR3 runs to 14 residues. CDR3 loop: CASSDSGGADTQYF. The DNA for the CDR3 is TGTGCCAGCAGTGACTCAGGCGGGGCCGATACGCAGTATTTT.

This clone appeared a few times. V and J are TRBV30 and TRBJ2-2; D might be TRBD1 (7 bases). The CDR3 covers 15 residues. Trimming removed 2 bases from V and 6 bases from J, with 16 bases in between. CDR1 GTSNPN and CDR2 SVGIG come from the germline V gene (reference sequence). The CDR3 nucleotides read TGTGCCTGGAGTCGAGGGGGCGCGGGATCCGGGGAGCTGTTTTTT. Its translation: CAWSRGGAGSGELFF.

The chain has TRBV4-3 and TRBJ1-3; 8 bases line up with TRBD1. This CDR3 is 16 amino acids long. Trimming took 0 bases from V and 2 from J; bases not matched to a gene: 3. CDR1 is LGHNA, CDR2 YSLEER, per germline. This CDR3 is CASSQDTGGTGNTIYF. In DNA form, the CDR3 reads TGCGCCAGCAGCCAAGATACAGGGGGTACTGGAAACACCATATATTTT.

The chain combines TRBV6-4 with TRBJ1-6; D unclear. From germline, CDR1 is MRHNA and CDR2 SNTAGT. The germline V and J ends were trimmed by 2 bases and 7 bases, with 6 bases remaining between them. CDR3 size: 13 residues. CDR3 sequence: CASSDRRNSPLHF. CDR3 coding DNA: TGTGCCAGCAGTGACAGGAGGAATTCACCCCTCCACTTT.

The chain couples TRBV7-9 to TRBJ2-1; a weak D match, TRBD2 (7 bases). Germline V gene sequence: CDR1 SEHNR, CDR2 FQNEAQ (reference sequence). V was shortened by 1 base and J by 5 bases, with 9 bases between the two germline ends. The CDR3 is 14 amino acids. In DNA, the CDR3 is TGTGCCAGCAGCTTAGTCGGGGGGCACAATGAGCAGTTCTTC. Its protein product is CASSLVGGHNEQFF.

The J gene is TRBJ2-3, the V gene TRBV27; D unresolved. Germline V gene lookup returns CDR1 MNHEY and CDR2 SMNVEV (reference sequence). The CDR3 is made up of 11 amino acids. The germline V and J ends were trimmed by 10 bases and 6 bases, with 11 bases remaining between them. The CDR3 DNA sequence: TGTGCCATCATTCGCCCCGATACGCAGTATTTT. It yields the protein CAIIRPDTQYF.

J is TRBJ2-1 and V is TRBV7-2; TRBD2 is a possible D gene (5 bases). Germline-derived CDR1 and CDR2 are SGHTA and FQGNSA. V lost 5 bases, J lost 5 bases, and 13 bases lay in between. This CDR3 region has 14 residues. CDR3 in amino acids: CASSPSGLNNEQFF. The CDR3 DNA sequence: TGTGCCAGCAGCCCGTCAGGACTGAACAATGAGCAGTTCTTC.

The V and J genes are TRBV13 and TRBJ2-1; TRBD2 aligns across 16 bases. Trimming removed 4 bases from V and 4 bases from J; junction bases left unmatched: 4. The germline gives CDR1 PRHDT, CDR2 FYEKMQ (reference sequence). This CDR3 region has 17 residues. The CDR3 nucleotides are TGTGCCAGCAGCTCAACGGGACTAGCGGGAGGGTACAATGAGCAGTTCTTC. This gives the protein CASSSTGLAGGYNEQFF.

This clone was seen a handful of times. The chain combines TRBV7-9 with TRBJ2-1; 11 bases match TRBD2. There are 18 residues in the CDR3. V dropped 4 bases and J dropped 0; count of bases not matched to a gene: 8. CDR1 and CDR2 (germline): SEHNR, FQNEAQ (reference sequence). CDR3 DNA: TGTGCCAGCAGCTCCCGGGCTAGCGGGGGGAGCTCCTACAATGAGCAGTTCTTC. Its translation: CASSSRASGGSSYNEQFF.

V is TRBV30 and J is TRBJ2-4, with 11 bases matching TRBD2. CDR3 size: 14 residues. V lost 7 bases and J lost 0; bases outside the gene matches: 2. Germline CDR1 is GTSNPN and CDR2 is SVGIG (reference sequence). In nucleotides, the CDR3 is TGTGCCTTTAGCGGGGGGGTAGCCAAAAACATTCAGTACTTC. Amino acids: CAFSGGVAKNIQYF. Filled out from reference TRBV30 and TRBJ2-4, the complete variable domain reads SQTIHQWPATLVQPVGSPLSLECTVEGTSNPNLYWYRQAAGRGLQLLFYSVGIGQISSEVPQNLSASRPQDRQFILSSKKLLLSDSGFYLCAFSGGVAKNIQYFGAGTRLSVL.

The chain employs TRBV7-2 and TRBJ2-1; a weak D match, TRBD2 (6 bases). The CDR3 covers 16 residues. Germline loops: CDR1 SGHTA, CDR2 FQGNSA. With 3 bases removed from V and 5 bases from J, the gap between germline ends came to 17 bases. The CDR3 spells CASSFSQWREHNEQFF. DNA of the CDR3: TGTGCCAGCAGCTTCTCACAGTGGAGGGAGCACAATGAGCAGTTCTTC.

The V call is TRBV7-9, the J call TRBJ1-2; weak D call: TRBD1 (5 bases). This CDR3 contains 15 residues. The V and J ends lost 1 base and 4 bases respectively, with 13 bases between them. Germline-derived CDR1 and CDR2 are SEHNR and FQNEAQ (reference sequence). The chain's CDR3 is CASSLEARDLYGYTF. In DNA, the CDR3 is TGTGCCAGCAGCTTAGAGGCACGGGACCTCTATGGCTACACCTTC.

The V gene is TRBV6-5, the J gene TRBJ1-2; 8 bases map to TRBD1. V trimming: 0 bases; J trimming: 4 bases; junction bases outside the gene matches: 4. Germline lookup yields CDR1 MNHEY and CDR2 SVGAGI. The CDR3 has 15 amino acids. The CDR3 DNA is TGTGCCAGCAGTTACTCCGGGACAGGTGGCTATGGCTACACCTTC. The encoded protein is CASSYSGTGGYGYTF.

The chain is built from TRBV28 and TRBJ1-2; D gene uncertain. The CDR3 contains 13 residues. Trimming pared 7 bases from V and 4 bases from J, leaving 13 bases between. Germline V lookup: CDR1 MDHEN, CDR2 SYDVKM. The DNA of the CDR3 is TGTGCCAGCATCCCCCGGGGTCTCTATGGCTACACCTTC. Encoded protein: CASIPRGLYGYTF.

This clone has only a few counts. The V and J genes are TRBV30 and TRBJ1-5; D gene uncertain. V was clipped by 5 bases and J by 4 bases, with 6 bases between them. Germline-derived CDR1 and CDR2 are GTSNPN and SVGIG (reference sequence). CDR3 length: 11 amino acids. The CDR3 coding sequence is TGTGCCTGGGGAAGAAATCAGCCCCAGCATTTT. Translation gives CAWGRNQPQHF.

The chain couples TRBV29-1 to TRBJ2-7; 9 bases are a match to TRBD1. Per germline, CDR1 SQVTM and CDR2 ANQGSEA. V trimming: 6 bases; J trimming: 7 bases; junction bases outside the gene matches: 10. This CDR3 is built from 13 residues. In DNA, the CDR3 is TGCAGCGTCAAAACAGGGGGCTGGGGGGAGCAGTACTTC. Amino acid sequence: CSVKTGGWGEQYF.

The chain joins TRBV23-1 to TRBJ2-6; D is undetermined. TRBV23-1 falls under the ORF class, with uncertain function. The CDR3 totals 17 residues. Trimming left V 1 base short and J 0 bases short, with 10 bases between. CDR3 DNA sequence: TGCGCCAGCAGTCAATTTTTACAGAGCTCTGGGGCCAACGTCCTGACTTTC. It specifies CASSQFLQSSGANVLTF.

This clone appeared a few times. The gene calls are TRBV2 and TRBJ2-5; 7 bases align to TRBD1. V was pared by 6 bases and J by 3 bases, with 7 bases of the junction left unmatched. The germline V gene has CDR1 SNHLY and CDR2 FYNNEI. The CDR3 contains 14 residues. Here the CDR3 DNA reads TGTGCCAGCAGAACGACAGGGTTGGAAGAGACCCAGTACTTC. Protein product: CASRTTGLEETQYF.

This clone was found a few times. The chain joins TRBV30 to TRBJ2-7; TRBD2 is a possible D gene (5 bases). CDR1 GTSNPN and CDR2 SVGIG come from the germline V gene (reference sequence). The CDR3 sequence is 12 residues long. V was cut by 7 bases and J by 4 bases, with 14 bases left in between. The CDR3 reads CASYRGAYEQYF. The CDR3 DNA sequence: TGTGCCTCGTACCGGGGTGCATACGAGCAGTACTTC.

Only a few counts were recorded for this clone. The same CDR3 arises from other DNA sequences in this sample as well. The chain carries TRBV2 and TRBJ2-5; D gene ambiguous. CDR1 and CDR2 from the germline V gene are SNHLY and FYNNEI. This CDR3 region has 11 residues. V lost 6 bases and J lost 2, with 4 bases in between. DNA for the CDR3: TGTGCCAGCAGGGGGCAAGAGACCCAGTACTTC. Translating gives CASRGQETQYF.